This TCR beta chain derives from a study of cytotoxic CD8 clonotypes in ibrutinib-treated CLL. The protocol was immunoSEQ multiplex PCR, while the TCRdb copy is restricted to in-frame clones and leaves out a portion. The top ten clones hold 6.3% of a sample with approximately 340,000 clones, over 55% of them seen once. This specimen consisted of PBMCs, obtained after 36 months of ibrutinib treatment. The receptor's source is a human donor with chronic lymphocytic leukemia.

CDR3 in amino acids: CASSETGTGHYGYTF. The CDR3 coding sequence is TGTGCCAGCAGCGAAACCGGGACAGGGCACTATGGCTACACCTTC. The chain couples TRBV7-9 to TRBJ1-2, with 9 nucleotides matching TRBD1. Germline V gives CDR1 SEHNR, CDR2 FQNEAQ (reference sequence). The CDR3 sequence is 15 residues long. V lost 5 bases to trimming and J lost 3 bases; unmatched junction nucleotides: 7.